Each of the 32 T cell receptor beta chains below was sequenced from the same sample in a study of blood T cells in healthy people across ages. Sample-barcoded 5' priming and a J-beta primer mix drove a second PCR of about 6 to 11 cycles. TCRdb used MiXCR to reprocess the 5' RACE reads, holding one entry per CDR3 protein. The data show 1.5 million or so distinct CDR3 sequences, with roughly 40% seen just once and approximately 7.9% held by the top ten. Sequenced material: blood. The receptor source for this set is a woman aged 18-29 years in good health.

The chain is built from TRBV10-3 and TRBJ1-6; 7 bases fit TRBD1. Germline trimming cut 10 bases from V and 4 bases from J; bases unmatched to any gene: 4. Germline V lookup: CDR1 ENHRY, CDR2 SYGVKD. This CDR3 spans 13 amino acids. The CDR3 coding sequence is TGTGCCACGCAGGGGGTTTATAATTCACCCCTCCACTTT. Translating gives CATQGVYNSPLHF.

This clonotype has just a few counts. The chain couples TRBV7-2 to TRBJ2-2; 12 nucleotides line up with TRBD2. Germline V gene lookup returns CDR1 SGHTA and CDR2 FQGNSA. V was clipped by 4 bases and J by 6 bases; unmatched bases: 3. CDR3 length: 15 residues. The CDR3 DNA sequence: TGTGCCAGCAGCTCGGGACTAGCGGGCTCCGGGGAGCTGTTTTTT. Amino acids: CASSSGLAGSGELFF. Full variable domain (remainder filled in from reference TRBV7-2 and TRBJ2-2): GAGVSQSPSNKVTEKGKDVELRCDPISGHTALYWYRQSLGQGLEFLIYFQGNSAPDKSGLPSDRFSAERTGGSVSTLTIQRTQQEDSAVYLCASSSGLAGSGELFFGEGSRLTVL.

The chain is built from TRBV6-4 and TRBJ2-7, with 8 positions matching TRBD2. The CDR3 spans 15 residues. The V gene's germline CDR1 is MRHNA and CDR2 SNTAGT. The J segment lost 4 bases and the V segment lost 4 bases, leaving 9 bases of the junction unmatched. The CDR3 DNA follows: TGTGCCAGCAGTGTCGAAATGACTAGCGTATACGAGCAGTACTTC. This encodes CASSVEMTSVYEQYF.

The DNA for the CDR3 is TGCGCCAGCAGCCAGGCCATTCAGGGGGTAGGCTATGGCTACACCTTC. This codes for CASSQAIQGVGYGYTF. The gene calls are TRBV4-1 and TRBJ1-2, with 7 nucleotides matching TRBD1. Trimming at V came to 3 bases and at J to 4 bases, leaving 11 bases not matched to a gene. Germline V lookup: CDR1 MGHRA, CDR2 YSYEKL. The CDR3 spans 16 residues.

V and J are TRBV20-1 and TRBJ2-1, with 14 positions matching TRBD2. Germline V gene data show CDR1 as DFQATT and CDR2 as SNEGSKA (reference sequence). This CDR3 is 16 amino acids long. The V segment lost 6 bases and the J segment 3 bases; nucleotides outside the gene matches: 7. This CDR3 is CSAKGLAGDHYNEQFF. The DNA of the CDR3 is TGCAGTGCCAAGGGACTAGCGGGGGATCACTACAATGAGCAGTTCTTC.

J is TRBJ1-6 and V is TRBV6-5; D remains unclear. The V end lost 6 bases, the J end lost 9 bases, and 15 bases lay between the germline ends. The V gene's germline CDR1 is MNHEY and CDR2 SVGAGI. This CDR3 spans 14 amino acids. DNA for the CDR3: TGTGCCAGCAGCCAAGAGGGTGTACCTTCACCCCTCCACTTT. It translates to CASSQEGVPSPLHF.

There are a few counts of this clonotype. The rearrangement links TRBV4-1 to TRBJ2-5, with TRBD2 matching 7 bases. Per the germline V gene, CDR1 is MGHRA and CDR2 is YSYEKL. With 4 bases clipped from V and 1 base from J, the junction kept 9 bases outside the gene matches. The CDR3 is 16 residues long. In nucleotides, the CDR3 is TGCGCCAGCAGCCTTTTCGTGGGGGGGATCCAAGAGACCCAGTACTTC. It specifies CASSLFVGGIQETQYF.

V gene TRBV7-8 combines with J gene TRBJ2-1, with a possible D match to TRBD1 (6 bases). CDR1 and CDR2 (germline): SGHVS, FQNEAQ. The V end lost 4 bases, the J end lost 9 bases, and 16 bases lay between the germline ends. CDR3 length: 14 residues. The chain's CDR3 is CASSYLGAMVEQFF. CDR3 DNA: TGTGCCAGCAGCTACCTGGGGGCCATGGTTGAGCAGTTCTTC.

The rearrangement links TRBV6-1 to TRBJ1-4; 8 bases are shared with TRBD1. Germline-derived CDR1 and CDR2 are MNHNS and SASEGT. CDR3 length equals 15 residues. V lost 2 bases and J lost 6; bases outside the gene matches: 5. The CDR3 reads CASSEWQGADEKLFF. CDR3 DNA: TGTGCCAGCAGTGAATGGCAGGGGGCGGATGAAAAACTGTTTTTT.

The rearrangement uses TRBV28 and TRBJ2-3; D is perhaps TRBD1 (5 bases). This CDR3 is built from 15 residues. The germline V and J ends were trimmed by 6 bases and 2 bases, with 15 bases remaining between them. From germline, CDR1 is MDHEN and CDR2 SYDVKM. CDR3 nucleotide sequence: TGTGCCAGCAGCCCCCAGGGCGGCAACACAGATACGCAGTATTTT. Protein product: CASSPQGGNTDTQYF. Filled out from reference TRBV28 and TRBJ2-3, the complete variable domain reads DVKVTQSSRYLVKRTGEKVFLECVQDMDHENMFWYRQDPGLGLRLIYFSYDVKMKEKGDIPEGYSVSREKKERFSLILESASTNQTSMYLCASSPQGGNTDTQYFGPGTRLTVL.

A single count supports this clonotype. A read error may account for a junction end that differs from germline. In DNA, the CDR3 is TGCAGGGCTAGGAGAGATACCTACGAGCAGTACTTC. This encodes CRARRDTYEQYF. The chain uses TRBV20-1 and TRBJ2-7; D is ambiguous. CDR1 and CDR2 from the germline V gene are DFQATT and SNEGSKA (reference sequence). The CDR3 consists of 12 residues.

This clonotype occurred a few times. The V call is TRBV27, the J call TRBJ2-7; a possible D gene is TRBD1 (5 bases). The germline V gene encodes CDR1 MNHEY and CDR2 SMNVEV (reference sequence). The CDR3 extends over 14 amino acids. Trimming stripped 8 bases from V and 3 bases from J, with 17 bases between. The CDR3 DNA follows: TGTGCCAGCGGGGCGTCCGTCCCCGTCTACGAGCAGTACTTC. Translated: CASGASVPVYEQYF.

CDR3 region: CATSRDLQSSNYEQYF. The CDR3 region has the DNA TGTGCCACCAGCAGAGATCTACAGAGTTCTAACTACGAGCAGTACTTC. The chain has TRBV15 and TRBJ2-7; D unresolved. CDR3 size: 16 residues. The ends were cut back, 0 bases at V and 3 bases at J, with 15 bases in the middle. Germline CDR1 is LNHNV and CDR2 is YYDKDF (reference sequence).

The V gene is TRBV10-3, the J gene TRBJ2-7; 8 bases line up with TRBD1. CDR1 and CDR2 (germline): ENHRY, SYGVKD. The V segment lost 6 bases and the J segment 5 bases; nucleotides outside the gene matches: 6. The CDR3 sequence is 13 residues long. CDR3 amino acids: CAIRGTGSDEQYF. Written as DNA, the CDR3 is TGTGCCATCAGGGGGACAGGTTCCGACGAGCAGTACTTC.

This clonotype has just a few counts. This chain uses TRBV20-1 with TRBJ2-3; D remains ambiguous. V lost 0 bases, J lost 5 bases, and 6 bases lay in between. Per germline, CDR1 DFQATT and CDR2 SNEGSKA (reference sequence). The CDR3 length is 12 residues. The CDR3 region is CSARDKGDTQYF. CDR3 DNA: TGCAGTGCTAGAGATAAGGGAGATACGCAGTATTTT.

The V and J genes are TRBV3-1 and TRBJ1-2; 9 bases are shared with TRBD1. The CDR3 runs 14 residues. With 8 bases clipped from V and 7 bases from J, the junction kept 11 bases outside the gene matches. From germline, CDR1 is LGHDT and CDR2 YNNKEL (reference sequence). The CDR3 is CASGTLGQGGGYTF. CDR3 coding DNA: TGTGCCAGCGGAACTTTGGGACAGGGAGGTGGCTACACCTTC.

This chain links TRBV29-1 with TRBJ2-3, with TRBD2 identical over 11 bases. CDR1 is SQVTM, CDR2 ANQGSEA, per germline. Losses at the gene ends were 7 bases for V and 0 bases for J; bases not matched to a gene: 6. The CDR3 has 15 amino acids. The CDR3 nucleotides read TGCAGCGGACGGACTAGCGGGCGTAGCACAGATACGCAGTATTTT. This encodes CSGRTSGRSTDTQYF.

This clonotype was found a few times. The chain joins TRBV21-1 to TRBJ1-3; TRBD1, the table's D call, was not compared with the DNA. TRBV21-1 is deemed a pseudogene. The CDR3 loop spans 14 amino acids. The CDR3 coding sequence is TGTGCCAGCAGAGGGGGCATTACTGGAAACACCATATATTTT. Its protein is CASRGGITGNTIYF.

The chain recombines TRBV28 with TRBJ2-5, with a tentative D call TRBD2 (7 bases). The end of the DNA fits TRBJ2-7 better, so the J call may be wrong. The length of the CDR3 is 15 residues. The germline CDR1 and CDR2 sequences are MDHEN and SYDVKM. This CDR3 is CASRPNREGRNEQYF. For the CDR3, the DNA is TGTGCCAGCAGACCGAACAGGGAGGGAAGAAACGAGCAGTACTTC.

V and J are TRBV10-3 and TRBJ1-2; D remains ambiguous. Trimming took 0 bases from V and 4 from J, leaving 9 bases between them. Germline V gene data show CDR1 as ENHRY and CDR2 as SYGVKD. The CDR3 has 14 residues. CDR3 sequence (DNA): TGTGCCATCAGTGAGTCCCAGGACTTCTATGGCTACACCTTC. This encodes CAISESQDFYGYTF.

The chain joins TRBV5-1 to TRBJ2-7, with D possibly TRBD2 on 5 matching bases. CDR1 is SGHRS and CDR2 is YFSETQ in the germline V gene. The CDR3 covers 15 residues. With 0 bases removed from V and 2 bases from J, the gap between germline ends came to 12 bases. The CDR3 protein is CASSLDLRGTYEQYF. The DNA for the CDR3 is TGCGCCAGCAGCTTGGATCTTCGGGGAACCTACGAGCAGTACTTC.

CDR3 bases: TGTGCCTGGAGAGGGTTAGGGCACACAGATACGCAGTATTTT. It codes for CAWRGLGHTDTQYF. The V call is TRBV30, the J call TRBJ2-3; the D is unclear. CDR1 GTSNPN and CDR2 SVGIG come from the germline V gene (reference sequence). V shed 3 bases and J shed 2 bases, with 12 bases lying between them. The CDR3 runs to 14 residues.

The chain is built from TRBV10-3 and TRBJ1-2; D remains ambiguous. CDR3 size: 13 residues. The germline V gene encodes CDR1 ENHRY and CDR2 SYGVKD. The V end was cut by 6 bases, the J end by 4 bases, with 12 bases between. CDR3 region: CAIRPESGYGYTF. CDR3 DNA: TGTGCCATCAGACCAGAGAGCGGCTATGGCTACACCTTC.

For this clonotype: A read error may produce the germline difference seen at one junction end. The rearrangement uses TRBV29-1 and TRBJ1-2, with D perhaps TRBD1 (6 bases). There are 13 residues in the CDR3. Germline CDR1 SQVTM, CDR2 ANQGSEA. The CDR3 spells CSVAQGRTYGYTF. CDR3 in DNA: TGCAGTGTTGCCCAGGGGCGCACCTATGGCTACACCTTC.

This CDR3 reads CASSLRAGDSEQYF. CDR3 sequence (DNA): TGTGCCAGCAGCCTTCGGGCGGGAGATTCCGAGCAGTACTTC. The V and J genes are TRBV7-6 and TRBJ2-5, with 7 positions matching TRBD2. With the DNA end fitting TRBJ2-7 better, the J assignment may be wrong. Germline CDR1 is SGHVS and CDR2 is FNYEAQ. The length of the CDR3 is 14 residues.

The V call is TRBV15, the J call TRBJ2-7; weak D call: TRBD2 (6 bases). The germline CDR1 and CDR2 sequences are LNHNV and YYDKDF (reference sequence). V was clipped by 0 bases and J by 2 bases, with 11 bases between them. This CDR3 comprises 15 residues. CDR3 residues: CATSRDVGLPYEQYF. In nucleotides, the CDR3 is TGTGCCACCAGCAGAGATGTGGGACTGCCCTACGAGCAGTACTTC.

In its sample, this clonotype was seen a few times. V and J are TRBV7-8 and TRBJ2-1; TRBD2 agrees at 7 bases. Germline V lookup: CDR1 SGHVS, CDR2 FQNEAQ. The CDR3 extends over 15 amino acids. The V segment lost 5 bases and the J segment 1 base; nucleotides outside the gene matches: 5. The CDR3 DNA reads TGTGCCAGCAGCAAGCGGGATTTGTCCTACAATGAGCAGTTCTTC. It specifies CASSKRDLSYNEQFF.

V is TRBV20-1 and J is TRBJ2-5; weak D call: TRBD2 (7 bases). CDR1 is DFQATT and CDR2 is SNEGSKA in the germline V gene (reference sequence). V was trimmed by 3 bases and J by 1 base, leaving 21 bases between them. CDR3 length equals 17 residues. The CDR3: CSASAMVGGAGQETQYF. The CDR3 nucleotides read TGCAGTGCTAGTGCTATGGTGGGGGGGGCCGGCCAAGAGACCCAGTACTTC.

The chain couples TRBV14 to TRBJ1-2, with a weak D call TRBD1 (6 bases). CDR1 is SGHDN, CDR2 FVKESK, per germline. This CDR3 region has 14 residues. The germline V and J ends were trimmed by 4 bases and 2 bases, with 11 bases remaining between them. This CDR3 is CASSREQGNYGYTF. The CDR3 DNA reads TGTGCCAGCAGCCGAGAACAGGGCAACTATGGCTACACCTTC.

There are a few counts of this clonotype. The chain has TRBV5-1 and TRBJ1-1; D remains unclear. Germline V lookup: CDR1 SGHRS, CDR2 YFSETQ. The CDR3 is 15 residues long. V lost 9 bases, J lost 0 bases, and 18 bases lay in between. CDR3 sequence reads: CATSGGAPMNTEAFF. CDR3 nucleotide sequence: TGCGCCACCTCCGGAGGCGCCCCCATGAACACTGAAGCTTTCTTT.

The chain employs TRBV5-1 and TRBJ2-7; 9 nucleotides agree with TRBD1. CDR1 and CDR2 (germline): SGHRS, YFSETQ. The CDR3 totals 14 residues. J was trimmed by 5 bases and V by 0 bases; bases with no gene match: 3. Here the CDR3 reads CASSLEQGANEQYF. The CDR3 region has the DNA TGCGCCAGCAGCTTGGAACAGGGGGCGAACGAGCAGTACTTC. Supplemented by reference TRBV5-1 and TRBJ2-7, the full variable domain reads KAGVTQTPRYLIKTRGQQVTLSCSPISGHRSVSWYQQTPGQGLQFLFEYFSETQRNKGNFPGRFSGRQFSNSRSEMNVSTLELGDSALYLCASSLEQGANEQYFGPGTRLTVT.

This clonotype was detected a few times. This rearrangement joins TRBV12-3 or TRBV12-4 to TRBJ2-7, with D uncertain. This CDR3 region has 12 residues. V lost 5 bases and J 7 bases, leaving 12 bases between the germline ends. The CDR3 region has the DNA TGTGCCAGCAGTCCGGCCTCTCTGGAGCAGTACTTC. Translated: CASSPASLEQYF.